This TCR beta chain was identified during a study of T-cell memory formation after mild COVID-19. TCRdb redid the calling of the 5' RACE reads with MiXCR, one entry per CDR3 protein. The data contain roughly 410,000 distinct CDR3 sequences, around 24% of them seen just once; the ten biggest clones take up 7% to 9.5%. As for this clonotype: Antigen specificity is unknown.

CDR1 is SGHTA, CDR2 FQGNSA, per germline. The junction had 11 bases not matched to a gene; V was cut back by 5 bases and J by 5 bases. This CDR3 contains 15 residues. General observations from the study: Day 15 to 85 contractors were CD4/CD8 balanced; later expanders leaned CD4+.

The receptor's source is an adult woman who had mild COVID-19 (a few samples of this study predate the infection). Cell type and time point are not known. V is TRBV7-2 and J is TRBJ2-7, with TRBD2 matching over 8 bases. The sample comprised PBMCs or a T cell subset sorted from them (not recorded which). CDR3 DNA sequence: TGTGCCAGCAGCCCGTCCGGGGGGGGCCGTAACGAGCAGTACTTC. Protein sequence: CASSPSGGGRNEQYF.